These 21 T cell receptor beta chains share one sample of origin, sequenced in a study of blood T cell repertoires in COVID-19. Produced via immunoSEQ multiplex PCR; TCRdb's table is partial and in-frame only. The sample lists some 65,000 clones, roughly 74% occurring once. Source material: peripheral blood. The receptors shown here come from a woman older than 75 with acute or convalescent COVID-19.

Written as DNA, the CDR3 is TGTGCCACCTTCGAGGCTGAAGCTTTCTTT. It specifies CATFEAEAFF. The rearrangement joins TRBV5-3 to TRBJ1-1; D gene unclear. TRBV5-3 is an ORF, and what it does is uncertain. The V end lost 9 bases, the J end lost 6 bases, and 9 bases lay between the germline ends. This CDR3 has 10 amino acids.

CDR3 nucleotides: TGCGCCAGCAGCTTCGGGACAGGATACGGCTACACCTTC. Residues: CASSFGTGYGYTF. The genes are TRBV5-1 and TRBJ1-2; TRBD1 matches 8 bases. The germline V gene encodes CDR1 SGHRS and CDR2 YFSETQ. This CDR3 has 13 amino acids. J lost 8 bases, V lost 2 bases, and 5 bases had no gene match.

The chain uses TRBV2 and TRBJ1-1; 10 bases are shared with TRBD1. Germline CDR1 is SNHLY and CDR2 is FYNNEI. The length of the CDR3 is 17 residues. Trimming took 0 bases from V and 4 from J; bases not matched to a gene: 8. CDR3 sequence reads: CASSEAPWGTGVTEAFF. The CDR3 DNA follows: TGTGCCAGCAGTGAAGCGCCGTGGGGGACAGGGGTCACTGAAGCTTTCTTT. Full variable domain (missing parts from reference TRBV2 and TRBJ1-1): EPEVTQTPSHQVTQMGQEVILRCVPISNHLYFYWYRQILGQKVEFLVSFYNNEISEKSEIFDDQFSVERPDGSNFTLKIRSTKLEDSAMYFCASSEAPWGTGVTEAFFGQGTRLTVV.

This clone was seen more than once but under ten times. The rearrangement uses TRBV11-2 and TRBJ1-1; possibly TRBD1 for D (5 bases). Trimming cost V 1 base and J 5 bases, with 11 bases left between them. Looked up from germline, CDR1 is SGHAT and CDR2 is FQNNGV. The CDR3 totals 14 residues. CDR3 loop: CASSLAGGYTEAFF. The CDR3, as DNA: TGTGCCAGCAGCTTAGCGGGGGGATATACTGAAGCTTTCTTT. The entire variable domain, with the rest obtained from reference TRBV11-2 and TRBJ1-1, is as follows: EAGVAQSPRYKIIEKRQSVAFWCNPISGHATLYWYQQILGQGPKLLIQFQNNGVVDDSQLPKDRFSAERLKGVDSTLKIQPAKLEDSAVYLCASSLAGGYTEAFFGQGTRLTVV.

This chain joins TRBV19 and TRBJ2-7, with TRBD2 as a possible D gene (6 bases). The V end lost 3 bases, the J end lost 7 bases, and 13 bases lay between the germline ends. In germline, CDR1 is LNHDA, CDR2 SQIVND (reference sequence). The CDR3 has 13 residues. CDR3 sequence: CASSIRTAGEQYF. CDR3 coding DNA: TGTGCCAGTAGTATCCGGACGGCGGGGGAGCAGTACTTC.

V is TRBV7-8 and J is TRBJ2-7, with 7 nucleotides matching TRBD1. Germline V gene lookup returns CDR1 SGHVS and CDR2 FQNEAQ. After removal of 0 bases from V and 1 base from J, the junction contained 3 bases not matched to a gene. The CDR3 extends over 15 amino acids. The CDR3 DNA reads as TGTGCCAGCAGCTTAGCGAAGGGGGCGTCCTACGAGCAGTACTTC. Its protein is CASSLAKGASYEQYF.

For the CDR3, the DNA is TGTGCCAGCAGCCAAGGGGCAGATGGCTACACCTTC. It translates to CASSQGADGYTF. The chain employs TRBV4-2 and TRBJ1-2; D is unresolved. Trimming pared 1 base from V and 6 bases from J, leaving 6 bases between. The CDR3 has 12 amino acids. The V gene's germline CDR1 is LGHNA and CDR2 YNFKEQ.

This clone turned up a few times. V and J are TRBV28 and TRBJ1-3; D gene ambiguous. Germline CDR1 and CDR2: MDHEN and SYDVKM. The V end was cut by 2 bases, the J end by 0 bases, with 8 bases between. The CDR3 totals 15 residues. DNA of the CDR3: TGTGCCAGCAGTTTAGGAGGGTACTCTGGAAACACCATATATTTT. This translates into CASSLGGYSGNTIYF.

V and J are TRBV19 and TRBJ1-4; 9 positions match TRBD1. V gave up 6 bases and J gave up 10 bases; unmatched junction bases: 6. The germline V gene has CDR1 LNHDA and CDR2 SQIVND (reference sequence). CDR3 length: 13 amino acids. CDR3 loop: CASSNRGLRKLFF. In DNA form, the CDR3 reads TGTGCCAGTAGCAACAGGGGGCTGAGAAAACTGTTTTTT.

V and J are TRBV7-3 and TRBJ2-7, with D perhaps TRBD1 (6 bases). The CDR3 loop spans 15 amino acids. V dropped 2 bases and J dropped 3 bases, with 14 bases sitting between them. Germline loops: CDR1 SGHTA, CDR2 FQGTGA. The CDR3: CASSLVQGSNYEQYF. Written as DNA, the CDR3 is TGTGCCAGCAGCTTAGTTCAGGGGTCAAACTACGAGCAGTACTTC. Filled out from reference TRBV7-3 and TRBJ2-7, the complete variable domain reads GAGVSQTPSNKVTEKGKYVELRCDPISGHTALYWYRQSLGQGPEFLIYFQGTGAADDSGLPNDRFFAVRPEGSVSTLKIQRTERGDSAVYLCASSLVQGSNYEQYFGPGTRLTVT.

Written as DNA, the CDR3 is TGTGCCACCGAGTCAGGGATAGGATACGAGCAGTACTTC. Translating it yields CATESGIGYEQYF. The chain joins TRBV28 to TRBJ2-7; D possibly corresponds to TRBD1 (5 bases). Per germline, CDR1 MDHEN and CDR2 SYDVKM. The CDR3 spans 13 residues. V dropped 10 bases and J dropped 4 bases, with 17 bases sitting between them. The whole variable domain, filled in from reference TRBV28 and TRBJ2-7, reads DVKVTQSSRYLVKRTGEKVFLECVQDMDHENMFWYRQDPGLGLRLIYFSYDVKMKEKGDIPEGYSVSREKKERFSLILESASTNQTSMYLCATESGIGYEQYFGPGTRLTVT.

The V call is TRBV14, the J call TRBJ2-3; no firm D call. This CDR3 spans 13 amino acids. Germline V gene lookup returns CDR1 SGHDN and CDR2 FVKESK. Trimming pared 5 bases from V and 2 bases from J, leaving 8 bases between. The CDR3 region is CASSDRVTDTQYF. In nucleotides, the CDR3 is TGTGCCAGCAGCGATCGAGTCACAGATACGCAGTATTTT.

This chain connects TRBV7-2 to TRBJ2-7, with 9 bases identical to TRBD2. Germline assignment: CDR1 SGHTA and CDR2 FQGNSA. Trimming at V came to 1 base and at J to 2 bases, leaving 3 bases not matched to a gene. The length of the CDR3 is 15 residues. The CDR3, as DNA: TGTGCCAGCAGCTTAGTGGCTAGCGGGGCCTACGAGCAGTACTTC. It is translated as CASSLVASGAYEQYF.

The table lists this clone with a few counts. V gene TRBV2 combines with J gene TRBJ2-5; D is unresolved. V was clipped by 1 base and J by 2 bases, with 5 bases between them. Germline V lookup: CDR1 SNHLY, CDR2 FYNNEI. The CDR3 is 13 residues long. The CDR3 reads CASSEDLQETQYF. The CDR3 nucleotides read TGTGCCAGCAGTGAAGACTTACAAGAGACCCAGTACTTC.

The rearrangement links TRBV7-2 to TRBJ2-3; 7 bases are shared with TRBD1. J gave up 6 bases and V 4 bases, and 7 bases lay outside the gene matches. In germline, CDR1 is SGHTA, CDR2 FQGNSA. The CDR3 runs to 14 residues. CDR3 amino acids: CASSSSGTVDTQYF. CDR3 DNA: TGTGCCAGCAGCTCTTCTGGGACAGTCGATACGCAGTATTTT.

The V gene is TRBV11-3, the J gene TRBJ1-1; weak D call: TRBD1 (6 bases). Trimming left V 3 bases short and J 1 base short, with 9 bases between. CDR1 is SGHNT and CDR2 is YENEEA in the germline V gene. The CDR3 is 14 residues long. The CDR3 reads CASSFWTENTEAFF. The CDR3 DNA is TGTGCCAGCAGCTTTTGGACAGAGAACACTGAAGCTTTCTTT.

The V call is TRBV6-2 or TRBV6-3, the J call TRBJ1-2, with D possibly matching TRBD1 (5 bases). Trimming took off 0 bases at V and 8 bases at J, with 13 bases between the two ends. The germline V gene has CDR1 MNHEY and CDR2 SVGEGT. The CDR3 is 14 residues long. As DNA, the CDR3 is TGTGCCAGCAGTTACTCGAAGACAGCCCTAGGCTACACCTTC. Its protein is CASSYSKTALGYTF.

This clone was counted many times. This rearrangement joins TRBV4-3 to TRBJ2-1; D is unclear. CDR1 and CDR2 from the germline V gene are LGHNA and YSLEER. The CDR3 sequence is 14 residues long. Trimming cost V 4 bases and J 4 bases, with 11 bases left between them. In nucleotides, the CDR3 is TGCGCCAGCAGCCGCGACACGTTGTACAATGAGCAGTTCTTC. As protein: CASSRDTLYNEQFF.

This clone was counted a few times. The J gene is TRBJ2-3, the V gene TRBV7-6; 10 nucleotides agree with TRBD2. Germline-derived CDR1 and CDR2 are SGHVS and FNYEAQ. After removal of 5 bases from V and 6 bases from J, the junction contained 8 bases not matched to a gene. This CDR3 is built from 15 residues. CDR3 protein: CASSRTSGGGDTQYF. CDR3 nucleotide sequence: TGTGCCAGCAGCCGGACTAGCGGAGGCGGGGATACGCAGTATTTT.

This sequence joins TRBV4-1 and TRBJ2-7; TRBD2 matches at 12 bases. Germline V gene data show CDR1 as MGHRA and CDR2 as YSYEKL. This CDR3 is built from 16 residues. V lost 4 bases to trimming and J lost 5 bases; unmatched junction nucleotides: 9. The DNA for the CDR3 is TGCGCCAGCAGCCCGAGAAAGACTAGCGGGAGTAACGAGCAGTACTTC. Its protein is CASSPRKTSGSNEQYF.

The chain employs TRBV9 and TRBJ2-1; D is possibly TRBD2 (5 bases). The CDR3 spans 11 residues. The V gene lost 2 bases and the J gene lost 10 bases, with 7 bases spanning the gap. Per germline, CDR1 SGDLS and CDR2 YYNGEE. CDR3 amino acids: CASSVGVEQFF. CDR3 coding DNA: TGTGCCAGCAGCGTCGGGGTCGAGCAGTTCTTC.